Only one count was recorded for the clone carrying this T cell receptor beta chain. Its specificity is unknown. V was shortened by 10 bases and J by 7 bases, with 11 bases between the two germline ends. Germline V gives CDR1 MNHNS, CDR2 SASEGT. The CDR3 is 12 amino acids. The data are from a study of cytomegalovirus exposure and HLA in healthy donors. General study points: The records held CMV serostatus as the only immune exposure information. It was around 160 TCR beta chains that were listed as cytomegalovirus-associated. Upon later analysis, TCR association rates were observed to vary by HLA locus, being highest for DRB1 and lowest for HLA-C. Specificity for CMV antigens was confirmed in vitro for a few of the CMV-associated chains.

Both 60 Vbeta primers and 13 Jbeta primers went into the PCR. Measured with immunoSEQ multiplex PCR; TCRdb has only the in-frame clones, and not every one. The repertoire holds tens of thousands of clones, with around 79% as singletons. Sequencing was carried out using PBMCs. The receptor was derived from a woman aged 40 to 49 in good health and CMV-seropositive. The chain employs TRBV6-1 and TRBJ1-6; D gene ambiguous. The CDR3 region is CAIRTGNSPLHF. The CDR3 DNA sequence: TGTGCCATCCGGACGGGAAATTCACCCCTCCACTTT.